This T cell receptor (beta chain) was profiled in a study of T-cell reconstitution after alpha-beta-depleted transplantation in children. Study-wide results and limits: At one year after transplant, newly produced T cells mostly accounted for T-cell counts and diversity.

The TCRbeta library incorporated unique molecular identifiers. Using its own MiXCR run on the PCR reads, TCRdb lists one record per CDR3 protein. This sample has about 580,000 distinct CDR3 sequences, with 27% found just once. The CDR3 sequence is 13 residues long. V lost 5 bases and J lost 7, with 12 bases in between. Germline V gene sequence: CDR1 SEHNR, CDR2 FQNEAQ (reference sequence). Notes on this clonotype: The target antigen is unknown.

The TCR sequence derives from a boy less than two years old with Wiskott-Aldrich syndrome, due to receive a stem cell transplant. The chain uses TRBV7-9 and TRBJ2-1; the D is unclear. The sequencing used PBMCs, collected before TCRalphabeta/CD19-depleted stem cell transplant. CDR3 DNA sequence: TGTGCCAGCAGCCGACATAATGCGAATGAGCAGTTCTTC. It is translated as CASSRHNANEQFF.